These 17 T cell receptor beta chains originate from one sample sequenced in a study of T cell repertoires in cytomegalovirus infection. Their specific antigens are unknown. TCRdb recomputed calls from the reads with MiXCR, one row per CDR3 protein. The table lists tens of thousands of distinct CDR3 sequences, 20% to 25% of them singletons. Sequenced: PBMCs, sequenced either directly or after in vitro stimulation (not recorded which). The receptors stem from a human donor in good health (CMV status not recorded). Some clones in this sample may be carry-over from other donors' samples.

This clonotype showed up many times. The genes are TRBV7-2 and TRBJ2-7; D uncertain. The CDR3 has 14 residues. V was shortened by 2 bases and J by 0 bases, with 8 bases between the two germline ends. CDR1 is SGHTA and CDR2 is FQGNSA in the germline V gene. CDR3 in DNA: TGTGCCAGCAGCTTAAGTACCGGCTCCTACGAGCAGTACTTC. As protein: CASSLSTGSYEQYF.

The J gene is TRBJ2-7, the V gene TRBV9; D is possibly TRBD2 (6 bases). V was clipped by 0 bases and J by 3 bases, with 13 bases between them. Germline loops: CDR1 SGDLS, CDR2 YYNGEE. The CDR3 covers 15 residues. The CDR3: CASSVDPGRNYEQYF. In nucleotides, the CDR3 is TGTGCCAGCAGCGTAGACCCCGGGAGAAACTACGAGCAGTACTTC.

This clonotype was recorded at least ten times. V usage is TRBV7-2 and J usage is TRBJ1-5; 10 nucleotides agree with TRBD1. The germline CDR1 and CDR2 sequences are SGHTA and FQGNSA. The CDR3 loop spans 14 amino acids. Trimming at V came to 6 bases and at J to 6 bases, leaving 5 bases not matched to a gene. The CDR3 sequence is CASSPGTGAQPQHF. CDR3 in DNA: TGTGCCAGCAGTCCCGGGACAGGGGCTCAGCCCCAGCATTTT.

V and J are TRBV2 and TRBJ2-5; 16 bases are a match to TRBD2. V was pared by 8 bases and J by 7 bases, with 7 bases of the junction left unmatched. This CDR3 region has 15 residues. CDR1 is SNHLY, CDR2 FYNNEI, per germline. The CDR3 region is CASGGLAGGWGTQYF. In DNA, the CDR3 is TGTGCCAGCGGGGGACTAGCGGGGGGGTGGGGGACCCAGTACTTC.

The CDR3 DNA sequence: TGCGCCAGCAGCTTCGGGATCCAAGAGACCCAGTACTTC. Its translation: CASSFGIQETQYF. The gene calls are TRBV5-1 and TRBJ2-5; TRBD2 is a possible D gene (5 bases). There are 13 residues in the CDR3. The V gene lost 2 bases and the J gene lost 1 base, with 6 bases spanning the gap. Per germline, CDR1 SGHRS and CDR2 YFSETQ.

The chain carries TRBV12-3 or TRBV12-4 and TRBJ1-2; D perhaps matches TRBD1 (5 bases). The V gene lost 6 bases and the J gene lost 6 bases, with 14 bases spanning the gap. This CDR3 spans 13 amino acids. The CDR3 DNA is TGTGCCAGCAGCTTGGGGGGGGTAGATGGCTACACCTTC. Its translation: CASSLGGVDGYTF.

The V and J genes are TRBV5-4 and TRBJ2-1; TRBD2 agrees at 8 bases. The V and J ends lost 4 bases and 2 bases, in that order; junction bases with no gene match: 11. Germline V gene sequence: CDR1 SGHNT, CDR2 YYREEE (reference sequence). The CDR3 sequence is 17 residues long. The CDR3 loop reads CASSTEAGVGAYNEQFF. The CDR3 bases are TGTGCCAGCAGCACCGAAGCGGGAGTAGGCGCCTACAATGAGCAGTTCTTC.

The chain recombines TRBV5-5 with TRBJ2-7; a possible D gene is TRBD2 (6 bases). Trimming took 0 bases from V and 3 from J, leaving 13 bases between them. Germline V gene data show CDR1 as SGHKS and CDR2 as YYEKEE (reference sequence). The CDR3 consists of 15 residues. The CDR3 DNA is TGTGCCAGCAGCTTGGAGGATAGCGGATTCTACGAGCAGTACTTC. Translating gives CASSLEDSGFYEQYF.

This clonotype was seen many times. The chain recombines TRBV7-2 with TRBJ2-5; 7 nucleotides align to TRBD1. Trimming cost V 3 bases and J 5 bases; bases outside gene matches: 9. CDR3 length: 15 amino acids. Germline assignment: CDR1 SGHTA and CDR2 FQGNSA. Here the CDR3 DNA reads TGTGCCAGCAGCTTTAACACAGGGGATAGGGAGACCCAGTACTTC. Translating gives CASSFNTGDRETQYF.

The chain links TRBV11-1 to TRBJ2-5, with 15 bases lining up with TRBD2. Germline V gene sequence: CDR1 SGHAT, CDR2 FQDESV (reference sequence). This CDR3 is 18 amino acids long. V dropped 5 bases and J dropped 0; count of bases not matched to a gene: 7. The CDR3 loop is CASSPGLAGGRYQETQYF. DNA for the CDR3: TGTGCCAGCAGCCCGGGACTAGCGGGGGGCCGGTACCAAGAGACCCAGTACTTC.

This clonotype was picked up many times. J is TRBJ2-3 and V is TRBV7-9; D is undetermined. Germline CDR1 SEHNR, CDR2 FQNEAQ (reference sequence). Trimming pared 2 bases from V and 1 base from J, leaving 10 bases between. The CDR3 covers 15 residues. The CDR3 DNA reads TGTGCCAGCAGCTTAACCCGGGTGGGCACAGATACGCAGTATTTT. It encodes CASSLTRVGTDTQYF.

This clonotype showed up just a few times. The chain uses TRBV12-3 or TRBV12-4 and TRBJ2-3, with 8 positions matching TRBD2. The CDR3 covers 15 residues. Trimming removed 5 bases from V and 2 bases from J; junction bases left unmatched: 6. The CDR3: CASSEGLAPTDTQYF. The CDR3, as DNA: TGTGCCAGCAGTGAAGGACTAGCCCCCACAGATACGCAGTATTTT.

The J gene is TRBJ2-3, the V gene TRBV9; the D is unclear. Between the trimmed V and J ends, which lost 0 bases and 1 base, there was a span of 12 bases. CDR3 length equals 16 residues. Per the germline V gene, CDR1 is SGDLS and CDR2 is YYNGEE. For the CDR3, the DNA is TGTGCCAGCAGCGTAGACGTGGGGTCGGGCACAGATACGCAGTATTTT. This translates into CASSVDVGSGTDTQYF.

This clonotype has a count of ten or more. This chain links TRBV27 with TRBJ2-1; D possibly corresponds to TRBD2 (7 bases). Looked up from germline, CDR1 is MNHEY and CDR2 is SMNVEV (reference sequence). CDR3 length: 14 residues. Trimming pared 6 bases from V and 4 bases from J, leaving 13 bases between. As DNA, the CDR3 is TGTGCCAGCAGGGTGGCGGGGGCTTACAATGAGCAGTTCTTC. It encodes CASRVAGAYNEQFF.

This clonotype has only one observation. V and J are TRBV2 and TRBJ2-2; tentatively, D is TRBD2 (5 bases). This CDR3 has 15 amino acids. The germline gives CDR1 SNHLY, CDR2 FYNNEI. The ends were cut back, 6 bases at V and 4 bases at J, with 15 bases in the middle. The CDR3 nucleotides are TGTGCCAGCAGCAGCCTTAGCGCGGGCACCGGGGAGCTGTTTTTT. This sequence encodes CASSSLSAGTGELFF. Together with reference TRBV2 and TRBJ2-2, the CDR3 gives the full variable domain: EPEVTQTPSHQVTQMGQEVILRCVPISNHLYFYWYRQILGQKVEFLVSFYNNEISEKSEIFDDQFSVERPDGSNFTLKIRSTKLEDSAMYFCASSSLSAGTGELFFGEGSRLTVL.

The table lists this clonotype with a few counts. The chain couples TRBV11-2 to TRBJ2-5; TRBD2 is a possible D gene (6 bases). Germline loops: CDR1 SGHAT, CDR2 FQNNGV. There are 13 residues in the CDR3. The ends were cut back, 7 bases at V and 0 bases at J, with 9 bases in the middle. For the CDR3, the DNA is TGTGCCAGCACCTGGGGGGACCAAGAGACCCAGTACTTC. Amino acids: CASTWGDQETQYF.

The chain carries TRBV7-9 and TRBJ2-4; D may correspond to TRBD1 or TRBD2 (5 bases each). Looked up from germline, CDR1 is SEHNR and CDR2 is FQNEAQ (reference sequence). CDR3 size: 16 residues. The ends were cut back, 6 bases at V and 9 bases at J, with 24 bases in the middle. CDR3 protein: CASRPIQGRSVIIQYF. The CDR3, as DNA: TGTGCCAGCAGACCAATTCAGGGACGGTCGGTAATCATTCAGTACTTC.